This T cell receptor beta chain came from a study of cytomegalovirus exposure and HLA in healthy donors. V gave up 4 bases and J gave up 0 bases, with 10 bases separating them. Germline V lookup: CDR1 LNHDA, CDR2 SQIVND (reference sequence). This CDR3 spans 15 amino acids. Primers included in the PCR were 60 Vbeta and 13 Jbeta primers. Methods used by the authors: Per a later analysis, the number of unique TCR beta chains was approximately 80 million, of which about 10 million were shared. Profiling relied on immunoSEQ multiplex PCR, and the TCRdb table lists in-frame clones only, not all of them. That table furnishes V, J and clone size, whereas the DNA furnished D and trimming. Of over 150,000 clones listed, around 84% were seen once; the top ten hold 8.5%.

The sequenced sample was PBMCs. The chain employs TRBV19 and TRBJ1-3; D gene ambiguous. This TCR was recovered from a male donor in good health and CMV-seropositive. CDR3 region: CASSNRHSSGNTIYF. The CDR3 DNA follows: TGTGCCAGTAGTAACCGGCACAGCTCTGGAAACACCATATATTTT.